The present TCR beta chain was sequenced within a study of cytomegalovirus exposure and HLA in healthy donors. Primers included in the PCR were 60 Vbeta and 13 Jbeta primers. Profiling relied on immunoSEQ multiplex PCR, and the TCRdb table lists in-frame clones only, not all of them. The sample holds about 180,000 clones, 65% to 80% seen once. This CDR3 has 14 amino acids. The V and J ends lost 3 bases and 2 bases, in that order; junction bases with no gene match: 3. From germline, CDR1 is SGHAT and CDR2 FQNNGV. The TCR originated in a young woman in good health and CMV-seropositive. The sample consisted of PBMCs. The chain couples TRBV11-2 to TRBJ2-7, with TRBD2 matching 8 bases. CDR3 protein: CASSFAGGAYEQYF. DNA of the CDR3: TGTGCCAGCAGCTTCGCCGGGGGGGCCTACGAGCAGTACTTC.